These T cell receptor beta chains were read from a single sample in a study of T cell changes during pregnancy in multiple sclerosis. Clones were read by immunoSEQ multiplex PCR, and TCRdb kept only the in-frame ones, dropping some. The sample has just under 20,000 clones, nearly 90% seen once. The sample here was CD8+ T cells from peripheral blood mononuclear cells, taken in the second trimester of pregnancy. The receptors derive from a female donor in good health, enrolled as a control in a pregnancy study. Both conserved end residues are part of each CDR3. The D gene is left open where the match is weak. Rows may omit the clone size; those that give it use once, few, many or a size class.

d_gene	abundance	j_gene	v_gene	CDR3nt	CDR3aa
TRBD1	-	TRBJ1-5	TRBV19	TGTGCCAGTAGTACTTGGGACAGTAGCAATCAGCCCCAGCATTTT	CASSTWDSSNQPQHF
TRBD2	-	TRBJ2-7	TRBV4-2	TGTGCCAGCAGCCAAGAGTTGGCGGGGGGGGGTCGGGGGCAGTACTTC	CASSQELAGGGRGQYF
-	-	TRBJ2-7	TRBV28	TGTGCCAGCAGTTTGGGGCAGGGCACCTACGAGCAGTACTTC	CASSLGQGTYEQYF
TRBD2	-	TRBJ2-2	TRBV6-4	TGTGCCACCTCCCTGACTAGCGGTGACACCGGGGAGCTGTTTTTT	CATSLTSGDTGELFF
TRBD2	-	TRBJ2-1	TRBV9	TGTGCCAGCAGCGCCCCGATGGGCGGGGGTTCCTCCTACAATGAGCAGTTCTTC	CASSAPMGGGSSYNEQFF
TRBD2	-	TRBJ2-2	TRBV19	TGTGCCAGTAGTATCGGGCTTAGCGGGAGGGCGGGCACCGGGGAGCTGTTTTTT	CASSIGLSGRAGTGELFF
TRBD1	-	TRBJ2-7	TRBV7-9	TGTGCCAGCAGCGAACAGGGGGCCCGCTACGAGCAGTACTTC	CASSEQGARYEQYF
-	-	TRBJ2-7	TRBV6-1	TGTGCCAGCAGTGATCTCAGGGAACCCTACGAGCAGTACTTC	CASSDLREPYEQYF
-	-	TRBJ2-2	TRBV28	TGTGCCAGCAGTCCCTCGAGGGCCGGGGAGCTGTTTTTT	CASSPSRAGELFF
-	few	TRBJ1-1	TRBV19	TGTGCCAGTAGTATAAACGGGGACACTGAAGCTTTCTTT	CASSINGDTEAFF
-	-	TRBJ2-7	TRBV25-1	TGTGCCACCGATGGAGGGTTGGGGGGCTACGAGCAGTACTTC	CATDGGLGGYEQYF
TRBD2	-	TRBJ2-1	TRBV27	TGTGCCAGCAGTTTCTCGGCTAGCGGGAGTATGTGGGAGCAGTTCTTC	CASSFSASGSMWEQFF
-	-	TRBJ2-1	TRBV13	TGTGCCAGCAGTCCAAGGGGGGGTAATGAGCAGTTCTTC	CASSPRGGNEQFF
TRBD1	-	TRBJ1-1	TRBV9	TGTGCCAGCAGCGGAACAGGGGGTTACGCTGAAGCTTTCTTT	CASSGTGGYAEAFF
-	-	TRBJ2-1	TRBV19	TGTGCCAGTACTCTTGGAGGGGTAAATGAGCAGTTCTTC	CASTLGGVNEQFF
-	-	TRBJ2-3	TRBV15	TGTGCCACCAGGACAGCTAGCACAGATACGCAGTATTTT	CATRTASTDTQYF
-	-	TRBJ2-2	TRBV29-1	TGCAGCGTTGAAAGTGCAGACACCGGGGAGCTGTTTTTT	CSVESADTGELFF
-	few	TRBJ2-6	TRBV7-6	TGTGCCAGCAGCTTAGAATGGGGCGAGTCTGGGGCCAACGTCCTGACTTTC	CASSLEWGESGANVLTF
TRBD2	-	TRBJ2-2	TRBV6-5	TGTGCCAGCAGTAGCGGGGGGGAGAACACCGGGGAGCTGTTTTTT	CASSSGGENTGELFF
TRBD2	once	TRBJ2-7	TRBV9	TGTGCCAGCAGCCTCGGAGCGGGGACGGGCGAGCAGTACTTC	CASSLGAGTGEQYF
-	-	TRBJ2-7	TRBV18	TGTGCCAGCTCACCAGCCACAGCCTACGAGCAGTACTTC	CASSPATAYEQYF
TRBD2	-	TRBJ2-1	TRBV6-4	TGTGTCAGCAGTGACTCTAGCGGGGCCCCTAATGAGCAGTTCTTC	CVSSDSSGAPNEQFF
-	once	TRBJ1-2	TRBV19	TGTGCCAGTAGTCAAACCGGGACACTGTATGGCTACACCTTC	CASSQTGTLYGYTF
TRBD2	-	TRBJ2-1	TRBV15	TGTGCCACCAGCAGAGTAGCGGGGGAGGGTAATGAGCAGTTCTTC	CATSRVAGEGNEQFF
-	-	TRBJ1-1	TRBV6-5	TGTGCCAGCAGCCTTACACCGAACACTGAAGCTTTCTTT	CASSLTPNTEAFF
TRBD2	-	TRBJ2-2	TRBV27	TGTGCCAGCAGTCCGGGACTAGCGGGCCCCAGAGCCACCGGGGAGCTGTTTTTT	CASSPGLAGPRATGELFF
-	-	TRBJ1-2	TRBV13	TGTGCCAGCAGCTGGGGGGTAGGAGGCTATGGCTACACCTTC	CASSWGVGGYGYTF
-	-	TRBJ1-5	TRBV28	TGTGCCAGCAGCTATACAGGAGAACAAAGATATAGCAATCAGCCCCAGCATTTT	CASSYTGEQRYSNQPQHF
-	-	TRBJ2-1	TRBV28	TGTGCCAGCAGTTCAGGGCGGGACTACAATGAGCAGTTCTTC	CASSSGRDYNEQFF
TRBD1	-	TRBJ2-1	TRBV7-9	TGTGCCAGCAGCTCTGACAGGGGGTTTTACAATGAGCAGTTCTTC	CASSSDRGFYNEQFF
-	-	TRBJ1-6	TRBV6-5	TGTGCCAGCAGTTCCGGGACTTCTCATAATTCACCCCTCCACTTT	CASSSGTSHNSPLHF
-	once	TRBJ2-7	TRBV27	TGTGCCAGCAGTTTATCCCCAGGGGTTTACGAGCAGTACTTC	CASSLSPGVYEQYF
-	-	TRBJ2-7	TRBV27	TGTGCCAGCAGTTTAGCCGACAGCTACGAGCAGTACTTC	CASSLADSYEQYF
-	-	TRBJ1-5	TRBV28	TGTGCCAGCAGTTCAGTCCGCGGGGATGTTCAGCCCCAGCATTTT	CASSSVRGDVQPQHF
TRBD2	-	TRBJ2-7	TRBV11-2	TGTGCCAGCAGTTTCCGGACTAGCGGCGACTACGAGCAGTACTTC	CASSFRTSGDYEQYF
-	-	TRBJ1-2	TRBV7-8	TGTGCCAGCAGCCCCGGGGGAGGGGCCTATGGCTACACCTTC	CASSPGGGAYGYTF
-	-	TRBJ1-1	TRBV2	TGTGCCAGCAGTGGGTTTGGGGCAGAGATGAACACTGAAGCTTTCTTT	CASSGFGAEMNTEAFF
TRBD1	-	TRBJ2-1	TRBV2	TGTGCCACCACCGACAGGGCCTCCGGGCTGTGGAATGAGCAGTTCTTC	CATTDRASGLWNEQFF
TRBD1	-	TRBJ2-1	TRBV11-3	TGTGCCAGCAGCTTAGATCGGGGACAGAATACTGGCGAGCAGTTCTTC	CASSLDRGQNTGEQFF
-	-	TRBJ1-1	TRBV2	TGTGCCAACCGGGGTGGCGGAACTGAAGCTTTCTTT	CANRGGGTEAFF
-	-	TRBJ1-5	TRBV15	TGTGCCACCTCTACCGGGATCCATCAGCCCCAGCATTTT	CATSTGIHQPQHF
TRBD2	-	TRBJ2-1	TRBV6-6	TGTGCCAGCAGTTACTCGAAGTTAGTGACTAGCGACTCCAAGTTCTTC	CASSYSKLVTSDSKFF
TRBD2	-	TRBJ2-2	TRBV28	TGTGCCAGCAGTTTATCAACTAGCGGGCGGTATCCCGGGGAGCTGTTTTTT	CASSLSTSGRYPGELFF
-	-	TRBJ1-5	TRBV5-6	TGTGCCGGGAGGTGGTGCTCGCATCAGCCCCAGCATTTT	CAGRWCSHQPQHF
-	-	TRBJ1-3	TRBV15	TGTGCCACCGAGTTTGTGAACACCATATATTTT	CATEFVNTIYF
-	medium-sized	TRBJ1-1	TRBV10-1	TGCGCCAGCAGCCGGGGGGAATCGAACACTGAAGCTTTCTTT	CASSRGESNTEAFF
-	-	TRBJ1-1	TRBV2	TGTGCCAGCAGTCGGGGAGGGTACACTGAAGCTTTCTTT	CASSRGGYTEAFF
-	once	TRBJ2-7	TRBV30	TGTGCCTCGAATGGGCGTACCTACGAGCAGTACTTC	CASNGRTYEQYF
-	-	TRBJ1-4	TRBV5-5	TGTGCCAGCAGCTTGTGGGCCGATGAAAAACTGTTTTTT	CASSLWADEKLFF